This entry lists 17 T cell receptor beta chains sequenced from one sample in a study of post-analysis software for immune sequencing data (dated by TCRdb to 2015 to 2017). The library relied on PCR. The sequencer was an Illumina HiSeq 2500. To reduce PCR and sequencing biases, unique molecular identifiers were incorporated into the TCR beta cDNA libraries. The raw public data were reprocessed by TCRdb itself: fastp quality trimming at Q25, MiXCR clonotype calling, in-frame beta chains only. For every CDR3 protein sequence, its rows merge into one entry that carries the most common genes and DNA. For this sample the table gives 750,000 to 950,000 distinct CDR3 sequences, of which roughly 58% were detected only once. The ten biggest clones cover roughly 4.4% of the sample. Antigens for these TCRs are unknown. Study-level results and caveats: Patients showed significantly higher frequencies than controls for five TRBV segments, among them TRBV5-6, TRBV5-1 and TRBV20-1.

Source material: blood. These receptors all stem from a girl under 18 with multiple sclerosis.

This clonotype has only a few counts. The genes are TRBV2 and TRBJ2-7, with 9 bases matching TRBD1. V shed 6 bases and J 2 bases; nucleotides not matched to a gene: 5. The CDR3 has 14 residues. In germline, CDR1 is SNHLY, CDR2 FYNNEI. The CDR3 DNA reads TGTGCCAGCAGGGCGGGACAGGGCCCCTACGAGCAGTACTTC. As protein: CASRAGQGPYEQYF.

The gene calls are TRBV20-1 and TRBJ1-2; TRBD1 matches at 10 bases. The trim removed 6 bases at V and 8 bases at J, leaving 6 bases unmatched. Germline values: CDR1 DFQATT, CDR2 SNEGSKA (reference sequence). The CDR3 length is 12 residues. CDR3 bases: TGCAGTGCGCTGACAGGGGGCGAGGGCTACACCTTC. Its protein is CSALTGGEGYTF.

The genes are TRBV7-3 and TRBJ1-2; 8 bases map to TRBD1. The CDR3 sequence is 13 residues long. V shed 6 bases and J 7 bases; nucleotides not matched to a gene: 7. Germline CDR1 SGHTA, CDR2 FQGTGA. The CDR3 loop reads CASSRGTGSGYTF. As DNA, the CDR3 is TGTGCCAGCAGTCGGGGGACAGGCTCTGGCTACACCTTC. Complete variable domain (other parts from reference TRBV7-3 and TRBJ1-2): GAGVSQTPSNKVTEKGKYVELRCDPISGHTALYWYRQSLGQGPEFLIYFQGTGAADDSGLPNDRFFAVRPEGSVSTLKIQRTERGDSAVYLCASSRGTGSGYTFGSGTRLTVV.

This chain links TRBV9 with TRBJ2-7; D may be TRBD1 (6 bases). V lost 7 bases and J 2 bases, leaving 16 bases between the germline ends. Looked up from germline, CDR1 is SGDLS and CDR2 is YYNGEE. The CDR3 consists of 14 residues. CDR3 protein: CASDQGQETYEQYF. In nucleotides, the CDR3 is TGTGCCAGCGACCAGGGACAAGAGACCTACGAGCAGTACTTC.

This clonotype was seen a few times. The genes are TRBV29-1 and TRBJ2-7; D tentatively reads TRBD1 or TRBD2 (6 bases each). With 3 bases removed from V and 2 bases from J, the gap between germline ends came to 11 bases. Germline V lookup: CDR1 SQVTM, CDR2 ANQGSEA. This CDR3 is built from 13 residues. CDR3 region: CSVERGETYEQYF. The CDR3 DNA is TGCAGCGTTGAGAGGGGGGAGACCTACGAGCAGTACTTC.

The chain is built from TRBV29-1 and TRBJ2-7; D might be TRBD2 (5 bases). This CDR3 contains 14 residues. Germline values: CDR1 SQVTM, CDR2 ANQGSEA. V lost 0 bases and J 3 bases, leaving 12 bases between the germline ends. The chain's CDR3 is CSVEEDGEDYEQYF. The CDR3 DNA is TGCAGCGTTGAAGAGGACGGGGAAGACTACGAGCAGTACTTC.

This chain links TRBV20-1 with TRBJ2-1, with 9 nucleotides matching TRBD2. The CDR3 length is 16 residues. Germline CDR1 DFQATT, CDR2 SNEGSKA (reference sequence). The junction had 13 bases not matched to a gene; V was cut back by 6 bases and J by 4 bases. CDR3 sequence (DNA): TGCAGTGCCATGGGACTAGCAGGAGGTTCGTACAATGAGCAGTTCTTC. Its translation: CSAMGLAGGSYNEQFF.

The chain links TRBV10-3 to TRBJ2-6, with 7 bases that match TRBD1. The germline V gene has CDR1 ENHRY and CDR2 SYGVKD. The CDR3 has 14 amino acids. The ends lost 3 bases at V and 7 bases at J; junction bases unmatched: 3. CDR3 protein: CAISDSGGANVLTF. For the CDR3, the DNA is TGTGCCATCAGTGATTCAGGGGGAGCCAACGTCCTGACTTTC.

This chain links TRBV7-8 with TRBJ2-6; D possibly corresponds to TRBD1 (6 bases). Trimming took off 5 bases at V and 2 bases at J, with 19 bases between the two ends. Germline lookup yields CDR1 SGHVS and CDR2 FQNEAQ. The length of the CDR3 is 18 residues. The CDR3 sequence: CASSLYPKQGPGANVLTF. CDR3 coding DNA: TGTGCCAGCAGCCTATACCCCAAACAGGGCCCTGGGGCCAACGTCCTGACTTTC.

The rearrangement links TRBV6-2 or TRBV6-3 to TRBJ2-5, with a weak D call TRBD1 (5 bases). The DNA end is more similar to TRBJ2-7, so the J call may be wrong. This CDR3 has 12 amino acids. Germline CDR1 is MNHEY and CDR2 is SVGEGT. CDR3 DNA: TGTGCCAGCAGTTACCGGCAGGGCGAGCAGTACTTC. It codes for CASSYRQGEQYF.

This chain joins TRBV5-1 and TRBJ2-1; a weak D match, TRBD2 (6 bases). Germline CDR1 SGHRS, CDR2 YFSETQ. The ends were cut back, 0 bases at V and 9 bases at J, with 19 bases in the middle. The CDR3 extends over 16 amino acids. The CDR3: CASSLESPGTGSEQFF. Here the CDR3 DNA reads TGCGCCAGCAGCTTGGAGAGTCCCGGGACTGGCTCTGAGCAGTTCTTC.

The V gene is TRBV12-3 or TRBV12-4, the J gene TRBJ2-1, with D perhaps matching TRBD2 (5 bases). V dropped 5 bases and J dropped 4 bases, with 15 bases sitting between them. CDR3 length: 15 residues. CDR3: CASSRLVGAYNEQFF. The CDR3 DNA reads as TGTGCCAGCAGTCGGTTAGTGGGAGCTTACAATGAGCAGTTCTTC.

This rearrangement joins TRBV12-3 or TRBV12-4 to TRBJ2-7; 9 bases fit TRBD1. V lost 6 bases, J lost 4 bases, and 7 bases stayed unmatched. The CDR3 totals 14 residues. CDR3 DNA sequence: TGTGCCAGCAGACCGGGACAGGGTATGTACGAGCAGTACTTC. It yields the protein CASRPGQGMYEQYF.

The rearrangement uses TRBV15 and TRBJ2-7; D uncertain. The CDR3 spans 14 residues. The V end was cut by 1 base, the J end by 3 bases, with 10 bases between. Per germline, CDR1 LNHNV and CDR2 YYDKDF (reference sequence). The CDR3 DNA reads as TGTGCCACCAGCAGAGTAGGTGAAAACTACGAGCAGTACTTC. Protein sequence: CATSRVGENYEQYF.

This clonotype showed up just a few times. This rearrangement joins TRBV6-4 to TRBJ1-2; 8 bases match TRBD1. J lost 4 bases, V lost 6 bases, and 4 bases had no gene match. Looked up from germline, CDR1 is MRHNA and CDR2 is SNTAGT. CDR3 size: 13 residues. The CDR3 region is CASRPGQGYGYTF. Written as DNA, the CDR3 is TGTGCCAGCAGGCCCGGACAGGGCTATGGCTACACCTTC.

The chain combines TRBV7-9 with TRBJ2-4; a weak D match, TRBD2 (6 bases). The germline V gene encodes CDR1 SEHNR and CDR2 FQNEAQ (reference sequence). There are 15 residues in the CDR3. V dropped 3 bases and J dropped 3 bases, with 12 bases sitting between them. The CDR3 reads CASSFGGPGKNIQYF. CDR3 nucleotide sequence: TGTGCCAGCAGCTTCGGGGGTCCTGGCAAAAACATTCAGTACTTC.

This clonotype was seen more than once but under ten times. The chain employs TRBV12-3 or TRBV12-4 and TRBJ2-1; D perhaps matches TRBD2 (6 bases). Trimming left V 3 bases short and J 14 bases short, with 14 bases between. The CDR3 is 12 amino acids. CDR3 nucleotide sequence: TGTGCCAGCAGTTTGGAGGGAGGTCTCGAGTTCTTC. Its translation is CASSLEGGLEFF.